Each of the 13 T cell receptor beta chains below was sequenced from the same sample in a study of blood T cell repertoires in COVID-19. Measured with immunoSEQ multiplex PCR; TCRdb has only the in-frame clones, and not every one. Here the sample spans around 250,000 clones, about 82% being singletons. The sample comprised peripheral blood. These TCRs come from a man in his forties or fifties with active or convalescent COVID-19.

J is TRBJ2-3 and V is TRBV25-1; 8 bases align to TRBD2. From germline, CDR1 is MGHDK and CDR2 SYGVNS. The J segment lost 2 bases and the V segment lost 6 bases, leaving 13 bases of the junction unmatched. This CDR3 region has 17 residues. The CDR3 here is CASRPAGEAGVTDTQYF. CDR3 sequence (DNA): TGTGCCAGCAGACCGGCAGGGGAAGCGGGGGTCACAGATACGCAGTATTTT.

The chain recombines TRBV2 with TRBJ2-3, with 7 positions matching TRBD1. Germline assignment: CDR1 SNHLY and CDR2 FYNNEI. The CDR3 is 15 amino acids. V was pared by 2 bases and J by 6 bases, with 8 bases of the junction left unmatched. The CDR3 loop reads CASSERFRGPDTQYF. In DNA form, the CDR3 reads TGTGCCAGCAGTGAAAGGTTTAGGGGGCCCGATACGCAGTATTTT.

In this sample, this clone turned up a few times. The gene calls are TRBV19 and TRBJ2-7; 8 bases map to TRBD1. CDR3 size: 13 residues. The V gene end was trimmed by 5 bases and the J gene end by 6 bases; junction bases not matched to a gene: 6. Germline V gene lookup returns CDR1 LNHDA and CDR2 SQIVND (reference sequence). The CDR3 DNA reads TGTGCCAGTAGTCCTGACAGGGGATCCGAGCAGTACTTC. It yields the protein CASSPDRGSEQYF.

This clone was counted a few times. Written as DNA, the CDR3 is TGTGCCAGCAGAATGGGACAAGCAAACACTGAAGCTTTCTTT. This sequence encodes CASRMGQANTEAFF. The chain is built from TRBV28 and TRBJ1-1, with a possible D match to TRBD1 (6 bases). The CDR3 is 14 amino acids. The V gene's germline CDR1 is MDHEN and CDR2 SYDVKM. V gave up 6 bases and J gave up 2 bases, with 13 bases separating them.

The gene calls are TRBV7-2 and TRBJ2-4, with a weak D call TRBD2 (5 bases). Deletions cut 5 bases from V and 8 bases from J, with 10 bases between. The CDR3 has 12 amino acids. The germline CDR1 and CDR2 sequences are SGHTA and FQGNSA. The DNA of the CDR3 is TGTGCCAGCAGCCGGGATCGGTACATTCAGTACTTC. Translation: CASSRDRYIQYF.

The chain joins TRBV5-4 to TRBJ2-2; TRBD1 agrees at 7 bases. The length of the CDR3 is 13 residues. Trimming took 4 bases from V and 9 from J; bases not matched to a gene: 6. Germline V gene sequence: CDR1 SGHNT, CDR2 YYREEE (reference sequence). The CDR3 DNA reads TGTGCCAGCAGCCGGGAAGGGGGCCGGGAGCTGTTTTTT. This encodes CASSREGGRELFF.

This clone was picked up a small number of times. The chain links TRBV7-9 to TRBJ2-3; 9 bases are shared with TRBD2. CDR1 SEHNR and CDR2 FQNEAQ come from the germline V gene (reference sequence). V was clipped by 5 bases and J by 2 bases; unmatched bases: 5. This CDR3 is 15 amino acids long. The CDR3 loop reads CASSETSGLTDTQYF. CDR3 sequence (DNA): TGTGCCAGCAGCGAGACTAGCGGCCTCACAGATACGCAGTATTTT.

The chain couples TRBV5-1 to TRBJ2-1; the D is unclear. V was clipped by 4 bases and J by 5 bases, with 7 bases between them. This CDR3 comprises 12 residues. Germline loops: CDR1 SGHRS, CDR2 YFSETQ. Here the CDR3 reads CASSNRDNEQFF. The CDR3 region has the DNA TGCGCCAGCAGCAACAGAGACAATGAGCAGTTCTTC.

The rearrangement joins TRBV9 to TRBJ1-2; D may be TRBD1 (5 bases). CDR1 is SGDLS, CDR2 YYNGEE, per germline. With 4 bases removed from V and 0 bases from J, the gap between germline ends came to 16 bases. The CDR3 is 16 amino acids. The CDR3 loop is CASSMGREDPNYGYTF. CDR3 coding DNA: TGTGCCAGCAGCATGGGCAGGGAAGATCCTAACTATGGCTACACCTTC.

The CDR3 region is CASLGQGSVTEAFF. The CDR3 nucleotides read TGTGCCAGCTTGGGACAGGGTAGTGTCACTGAAGCTTTCTTT. V and J are TRBV6-5 and TRBJ1-1; TRBD1 aligns across 9 bases. CDR1 is MNHEY and CDR2 is SVGAGI in the germline V gene. This CDR3 region has 14 residues. The ends lost 8 bases at V and 4 bases at J; junction bases unmatched: 8.

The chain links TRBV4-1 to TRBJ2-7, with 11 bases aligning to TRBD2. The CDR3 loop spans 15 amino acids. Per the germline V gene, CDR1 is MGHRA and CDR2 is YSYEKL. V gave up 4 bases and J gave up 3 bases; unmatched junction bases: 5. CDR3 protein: CASSLGTSGLYEQYF. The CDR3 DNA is TGCGCCAGCAGCCTTGGGACTAGCGGACTCTACGAGCAGTACTTC.

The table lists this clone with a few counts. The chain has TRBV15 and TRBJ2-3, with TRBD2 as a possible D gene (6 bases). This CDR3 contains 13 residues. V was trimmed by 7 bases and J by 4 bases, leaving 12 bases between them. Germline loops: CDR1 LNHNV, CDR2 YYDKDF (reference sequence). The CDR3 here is CATNPGAPDTQYF. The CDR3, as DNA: TGTGCCACCAATCCGGGAGCACCAGATACGCAGTATTTT.

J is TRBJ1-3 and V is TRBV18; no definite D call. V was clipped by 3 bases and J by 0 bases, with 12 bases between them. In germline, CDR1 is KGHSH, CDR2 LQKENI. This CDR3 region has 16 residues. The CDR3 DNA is TGTGCCAGCTCACCGGACTGGCGCTCCTCTGGAAACACCATATATTTT. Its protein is CASSPDWRSSGNTIYF. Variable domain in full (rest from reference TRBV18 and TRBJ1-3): NAGVMQNPRHLVRRRGQEARLRCSPMKGHSHVYWYRQLPEEGLKFMVYLQKENIIDESGMPKERFSAEFPKEGPSILRIQQVVRGDSAAYFCASSPDWRSSGNTIYFGEGSWLTVV.